Described below is a single TCR beta chain sequence and its context. Its antigen is currently unknown. The entry originates in a study of vaccination and CD4 T cells after COVID-19. The treatment denotes: approximately 9-day PBMC culture with coronavirus spike peptide pools or control peptides (ViraFEST assay). Harvesting of the unexposed donor's CD4+ T cells predated the COVID-19 pandemic (2011-2018). Overall study findings and caveats: Median SARS-CoV-2-reactive clonotype numbers went from roughly 19 to 38; this increase was not significant.

Sequenced with the Oncomine TCR Beta short-read assay was DNA taken from cultured CD4+ T cells. TCRdb ran MiXCR on the PCR reads and lists one entry per CDR3 protein. This sample has 6,500 to 7,500 distinct CDR3 sequences, with about 33% found just once. The ends were cut back, 4 bases at V and 1 base at J, with 11 bases in the middle. The CDR3 extends over 14 amino acids. Germline-derived CDR1 and CDR2 are SGHNT and YYREEE (reference sequence). The source material was CD4+ T cells from blood, cultured in vitro. The origin of this receptor is a human donor in good health. The chain couples TRBV5-4 to TRBJ1-1; D may be TRBD1 (6 bases). CDR3 amino acids: CASSLLGGNTEAFF. The CDR3 coding sequence is TGTGCCAGCAGCCTGCTAGGGGGGAACACTGAAGCTTTCTTT. Combining the CDR3 with reference TRBV5-4 and TRBJ1-1 gives the whole variable domain ETGVTQSPTHLIKTRGQQVTLRCSSQSGHNTVSWYQQALGQGPQFIFQYYREEENGRGNFPPRFSGLQFPNYSSELNVNALELDDSALYLCASSLLGGNTEAFFGQGTRLTVV.